Following are 31 T cell receptor beta chains from one sample sequenced in a study of regulatory T cells in long-lasting Graves disease. Time point defined: newly diagnosed GD, antithyroid drugs for less than 3 months. PBMC RNA served as the TCR library source. Through Arm-PCR of CDR3 regions and iRepertoire HTBI primers, TCR beta libraries were built. TCRdb passed the multiplex PCR reads through MiXCR, listing each CDR3 protein once. The data hold fewer than 550,000 distinct CDR3 sequences, with roughly 15% observed a single time. Another study also made use of these data, one on T cells in Graves' hyperthyroidism and ophthalmopathy.

Sample: peripheral blood mononuclear cells (PBMCs), taken at new diagnosis, from a patient treated with antithyroid drugs. The receptor set was obtained from a woman aged 18 to 35 with Graves disease.

This clonotype was picked up many times. This chain links TRBV11-2 with TRBJ2-2, with 7 bases matching TRBD2. CDR1 and CDR2 (germline): SGHAT, FQNNGV. The CDR3 extends over 16 amino acids. V lost 0 bases to trimming and J lost 3 bases; unmatched junction nucleotides: 4. The CDR3 here is CASSLDPSGYTGELFF. Here the CDR3 DNA reads TGTGCCAGCAGCTTAGATCCTAGCGGATACACCGGGGAGCTGTTTTTT.

This clonotype was observed at least ten times. The chain links TRBV20-1 to TRBJ1-1; tentatively, D is TRBD1 (5 bases). Trimming cost V 6 bases and J 4 bases, with 18 bases left between them. CDR1 DFQATT and CDR2 SNEGSKA come from the germline V gene (reference sequence). The CDR3 is made up of 14 amino acids. CDR3 DNA sequence: TGCAGTGCCCAGGACGGACAATTGGGCACTGAAGCTTTCTTT. Protein: CSAQDGQLGTEAFF.

The gene calls are TRBV29-1 and TRBJ2-7, with unresolved D. The CDR3 runs to 12 residues. V shed 4 bases and J shed 2 bases, with 9 bases lying between them. The germline V gene encodes CDR1 SQVTM and CDR2 ANQGSEA. The CDR3 loop is CSVGLTAYEQYF. The CDR3 region has the DNA TGCAGCGTTGGTTTAACCGCCTACGAGCAGTACTTC.

J is TRBJ1-1 and V is TRBV27; TRBD1 agrees at 9 bases. CDR3 length: 14 amino acids. Unmatched junction bases numbered 3, after V lost 2 bases and J lost 5 bases. Germline V lookup: CDR1 MNHEY, CDR2 SMNVEV (reference sequence). The CDR3 DNA follows: TGTGCCAGCAGTTTAGGGACAGGGTGGACTGAAGCTTTCTTT. Encoded protein: CASSLGTGWTEAFF.

This clonotype was seen ten or more times. The chain joins TRBV28 to TRBJ1-4, with 8 bases matching TRBD1. CDR1 and CDR2 (germline): MDHEN, SYDVKM. CDR3 size: 16 residues. V shed 6 bases, J shed 4 bases, and the junction held 10 bases outside the gene matches. The CDR3 DNA is TGTGCCAGCAGATCCCTACCGGGACAGGATAATGAAAAACTGTTTTTT. Translation: CASRSLPGQDNEKLFF.

This clonotype was detected many times. V usage is TRBV7-3 and J usage is TRBJ2-1; 8 positions agree with TRBD2. The CDR3 runs to 17 residues. V lost 5 bases to trimming and J lost 1 base; unmatched junction nucleotides: 10. Germline V gives CDR1 SGHTA, CDR2 FQGTGA. CDR3 region: CASSPLASSGSYNEQFF. The CDR3 DNA follows: TGTGCCAGCAGCCCGCTGGCGTCTAGCGGGTCCTACAATGAGCAGTTCTTC.

In its sample, this clonotype was seen once. The chain joins TRBV30 to TRBJ2-6; D is unresolved. The ends were cut back, 5 bases at V and 3 bases at J, with 11 bases in the middle. This CDR3 has 14 residues. The germline CDR1 and CDR2 sequences are GTSNPN and SVGIG (reference sequence). The CDR3 reads CAWAPGNGANVLTF. CDR3 nucleotide sequence: TGTGCCTGGGCCCCAGGCAATGGGGCCAACGTCCTGACTTTC.

This clonotype appeared many times. This chain joins TRBV7-9 and TRBJ2-1; either TRBD1 or TRBD2 may supply D (6 bases each). V shed 1 base and J shed 6 bases, with 10 bases lying between them. CDR1 and CDR2 (germline): SEHNR, FQNEAQ (reference sequence). The CDR3 has 14 residues. The CDR3 DNA reads TGTGCCAGCAGCTTAGTAGGGGGGAGCAATGAGCAGTTCTTC. Amino acid sequence: CASSLVGGSNEQFF.

This clonotype has ten or more counts. The CDR3 DNA reads as TGTGCCAGCAGTTTCGTTCTGGGGGTCCACGAGCAGTACTTC. Translating it yields CASSFVLGVHEQYF. The V gene is TRBV12-3 or TRBV12-4, the J gene TRBJ2-7; either TRBD1 or TRBD2 may supply D (5 bases each). Trimming took off 3 bases at V and 5 bases at J, with 14 bases between the two ends. This CDR3 spans 14 amino acids.

This clonotype was found many times. The chain joins TRBV12-3 or TRBV12-4 to TRBJ2-1; D gene ambiguous. CDR3 size: 12 residues. V dropped 5 bases and J dropped 8 bases, with 10 bases sitting between them. The CDR3 here is CASSTLSDEQFF. CDR3 nucleotide sequence: TGTGCCAGCAGTACGCTGAGCGATGAGCAGTTCTTC.

The rearrangement uses TRBV29-1 and TRBJ2-2, with 8 positions matching TRBD2. V gave up 4 bases and J gave up 13 bases; unmatched junction bases: 11. The CDR3 extends over 13 amino acids. Germline-derived CDR1 and CDR2 are SQVTM and ANQGSEA. CDR3 residues: CSVVPGGREGLFF. As DNA, the CDR3 is TGCAGCGTTGTACCTGGGGGACGGGAGGGGCTGTTTTTT.

This clonotype appeared a few times. The chain joins TRBV28 to TRBJ1-2, with TRBD1 matching 8 bases. The CDR3 runs to 13 residues. V lost 3 bases to trimming and J lost 7 bases; unmatched junction nucleotides: 4. Germline CDR1 is MDHEN and CDR2 is SYDVKM. CDR3 protein: CASSFQGAAGYTF. Written as DNA, the CDR3 is TGTGCCAGCAGTTTCCAGGGGGCGGCTGGCTACACCTTC.

Note on this clonotype: This may come from a read error, since a much larger clone is one base off. As DNA, the CDR3 is TGTGCCAACAGCCAAGAGGGTACAGATACGCAGTATTTT. The encoded protein is CANSQEGTDTQYF. V is TRBV3-1 and J is TRBJ2-3; possible D gene TRBD2, 5 bases. The V gene's germline CDR1 is LGHDT and CDR2 YNNKEL (reference sequence). CDR3 size: 13 residues.

This clonotype appeared once. This chain connects TRBV6-1 to TRBJ2-7; 7 bases are shared with TRBD1. The CDR3 runs to 13 residues. The V segment lost 4 bases and the J segment 3 bases; nucleotides outside the gene matches: 3. CDR1 and CDR2 (germline): MNHNS, SASEGT. The CDR3 here is CASSVTGVYEQYF. The CDR3 DNA reads TGTGCCAGCAGTGTAACAGGGGTCTACGAGCAGTACTTC.

The chain combines TRBV19 with TRBJ2-2; D gene uncertain. The germline gives CDR1 LNHDA, CDR2 SQIVND (reference sequence). The V end was cut by 3 bases, the J end by 3 bases, with 11 bases between. The CDR3 extends over 15 amino acids. The CDR3 region is CASSIWARDTGELFF. The DNA for the CDR3 is TGTGCCAGTAGTATTTGGGCTAGAGACACCGGGGAGCTGTTTTTT.

This clonotype was detected only a few times. The V call is TRBV20-1, the J call TRBJ1-5; D not resolved. The CDR3 extends over 13 amino acids. Germline assignment: CDR1 DFQATT and CDR2 SNEGSKA (reference sequence). The V and J ends lost 3 bases and 4 bases respectively, with 10 bases between them. The CDR3 region is CSARATENQPQHF. The CDR3 region has the DNA TGCAGTGCTAGGGCAACAGAGAATCAGCCCCAGCATTTT.

This clonotype was seen repeatedly, ten times or more. The rearrangement links TRBV7-2 to TRBJ1-1; D is uncertain. CDR3 length: 14 amino acids. Trimming stripped 0 bases from V and 0 bases from J, with 5 bases between. Per the germline V gene, CDR1 is SGHTA and CDR2 is FQGNSA. The CDR3 region is CASSLAGLNTEAFF. The DNA of the CDR3 is TGTGCCAGCAGCTTAGCAGGCTTGAACACTGAAGCTTTCTTT.

This rearrangement joins TRBV19 to TRBJ2-1; 14 bases align to TRBD2. V shed 7 bases and J 0 bases; nucleotides not matched to a gene: 8. CDR1 is LNHDA, CDR2 SQIVND, per germline (reference sequence). The length of the CDR3 is 18 residues. The CDR3 nucleotides read TGTGCCAGTAAAACTACCGGGACTAGCGGGAGCTCCTACAATGAGCAGTTCTTC. Translation: CASKTTGTSGSSYNEQFF.

This clonotype was seen a few times. This chain uses TRBV29-1 with TRBJ2-4, with unresolved D. In germline, CDR1 is SQVTM, CDR2 ANQGSEA. Trimming pared 4 bases from V and 0 bases from J, leaving 7 bases between. This CDR3 comprises 13 residues. CDR3 amino acids: CSVAWGAKNIQYF. In nucleotides, the CDR3 is TGCAGCGTTGCCTGGGGAGCCAAAAACATTCAGTACTTC.

This clonotype was detected ten times or more. The chain recombines TRBV7-2 with TRBJ2-5; 7 bases map to TRBD2. V gave up 6 bases and J gave up 5 bases; unmatched junction bases: 6. The length of the CDR3 is 13 residues. CDR1 is SGHTA, CDR2 FQGNSA, per germline. The CDR3 DNA sequence: TGTGCCAGCAGTAGAGCGGGATTTGAGACCCAGTACTTC. This gives the protein CASSRAGFETQYF.

In its sample, this clonotype was seen many times. The rearrangement uses TRBV7-8 and TRBJ1-5; D might be TRBD1 (6 bases). CDR3 length: 16 amino acids. Trimming took 2 bases from V and 3 from J, leaving 14 bases between them. Germline CDR1 and CDR2: SGHVS and FQNEAQ. The CDR3 DNA reads TGTGCCAGCAGCTTATCCAGGGGAACACTCAATCAGCCCCAGCATTTT. It translates to CASSLSRGTLNQPQHF.

The V and J genes are TRBV29-1 and TRBJ2-7, with 11 nucleotides matching TRBD2. This CDR3 region has 16 residues. In germline, CDR1 is SQVTM, CDR2 ANQGSEA. V shed 1 base and J 1 base; nucleotides not matched to a gene: 6. The CDR3 region has the DNA TGCAGCGTTGAAGGGGGGACTAGCGGAGGGTCCTACGAGCAGTACTTC. Its protein product is CSVEGGTSGGSYEQYF.

This clonotype was detected a few times. The junction and the germline gene differ at one end; a read error may be behind it. The V and J genes are TRBV5-5 and TRBJ1-4, with 7 nucleotides matching TRBD1. The CDR3 runs to 14 residues. Germline CDR1 SGHKS, CDR2 YYEKEE (reference sequence). CDR3 protein: CASSLGRGPEKLFF. As DNA, the CDR3 is TGTGCCAGCAGCTTGGGAAGGGGGCCTGAAAAACTATTTTTT.

This clonotype was observed a few times. This chain links TRBV20-1 with TRBJ1-4, with D possibly being TRBD1 (5 bases). V was shortened by 1 base and J by 3 bases, with 15 bases between the two germline ends. The length of the CDR3 is 16 residues. Germline V gene data show CDR1 as DFQATT and CDR2 as SNEGSKA (reference sequence). The CDR3 region is CSARASPGYSNEKLFF. The CDR3 DNA reads TGCAGTGCTAGAGCGAGTCCAGGGTACTCTAATGAAAAACTGTTTTTT.

This clonotype was seen more than once but under ten times. V gene TRBV10-3 combines with J gene TRBJ1-3, with a possible D match to TRBD1 (5 bases). Deletions cut 4 bases from V and 6 bases from J, with 10 bases between. The germline gives CDR1 ENHRY, CDR2 SYGVKD. CDR3 length: 13 amino acids. The CDR3 sequence is CAISAGGKNTIYF. The CDR3 bases are TGTGCCATCAGTGCGGGGGGGAAAAACACCATATATTTT.

This clonotype was seen at least ten times. This rearrangement joins TRBV10-3 to TRBJ2-7; possibly TRBD2 for D (5 bases). Germline CDR1 ENHRY, CDR2 SYGVKD. Between the trimmed V and J ends, which lost 10 bases and 1 base, there was a span of 23 bases. There are 16 residues in the CDR3. CDR3 loop: CATSGRRVLTSYEQYF. The CDR3 DNA reads TGTGCCACGAGTGGACGGCGGGTCCTTACTTCCTACGAGCAGTACTTC.

This clonotype was counted ten times or more. The rearrangement joins TRBV28 to TRBJ2-7; 9 bases fit TRBD1. Germline V gives CDR1 MDHEN, CDR2 SYDVKM. This CDR3 spans 15 amino acids. The V and J ends lost 5 bases and 3 bases, in that order; junction bases with no gene match: 8. CDR3 loop: CASSLSGTGYYEQYF. The CDR3 nucleotides read TGTGCCAGCAGTCTCTCCGGGACAGGGTACTACGAGCAGTACTTC.

This clonotype was recorded at least ten times. The chain has TRBV28 and TRBJ1-1; D is possibly TRBD1 (5 bases). The CDR3 has 14 residues. Germline V lookup: CDR1 MDHEN, CDR2 SYDVKM. V was trimmed by 4 bases and J by 0 bases, leaving 9 bases between them. In DNA form, the CDR3 reads TGTGCCAGCAGTTCGGGACCGATGAACACTGAAGCTTTCTTT. This codes for CASSSGPMNTEAFF.

In its sample, this clonotype was seen a few times. Since a much larger clone is just one base distant, this may be a read error. This chain links TRBV30 with TRBJ2-1, with D perhaps TRBD1 or TRBD2 (5 bases each). Trimming shortened V by 2 bases and J by 7 bases, and 12 bases separated the two germline ends. Germline lookup yields CDR1 GTSNPN and CDR2 SVGIG (reference sequence). This CDR3 is built from 13 residues. DNA for the CDR3: TGTGCCTGGAGTATAGGGACCACTAATGAGCAGTTCTTC. Its translation is CAWSIGTTNEQFF. The full variable domain, rest sourced from reference TRBV30 and TRBJ2-1, is SQTIHQWPATLVQPVGSPLSLECTVEGTSNPNLYWYRQAAGRGLQLLFYSVGIGQISSEVPQNLSASRPQDRQFILSSKKLLLSDSGFYLCAWSIGTTNEQFFGPGTRLTVL.

The rearrangement joins TRBV13 to TRBJ2-3; D is perhaps TRBD1 (5 bases). Germline loops: CDR1 PRHDT, CDR2 FYEKMQ (reference sequence). The CDR3 totals 14 residues. V lost 4 bases and J lost 2, with 10 bases in between. The CDR3 loop reads CASSSRQNTDTQYF. The DNA of the CDR3 is TGTGCCAGCAGCTCACGACAGAACACAGATACGCAGTATTTT.

This clonotype was seen repeatedly, ten times or more. The V gene is TRBV30, the J gene TRBJ1-1; tentative D call: TRBD1 (5 bases). The CDR3 is 15 amino acids. Germline lookup yields CDR1 GTSNPN and CDR2 SVGIG (reference sequence). V was clipped by 0 bases and J by 1 base, with 12 bases between them. The CDR3, as DNA: TGTGCCTGGAGTGTACTGGGGGGATCGAACACTGAAGCTTTCTTT. Encoded protein: CAWSVLGGSNTEAFF.